Detailed here is one TCR beta chain. Its antigen is not identified. The V end was cut by 2 bases, the J end by 3 bases, with 16 bases between. The CDR3 extends over 16 amino acids. Looked up from germline, CDR1 is SNHLY and CDR2 is FYNNEI. The data belong to a study of graft-versus-host responses after intestinal transplantation. This table comes from immunoSEQ multiplex PCR, and its TCRdb copy is limited to in-frame clones, with some not included. Of 20,000 to 30,000 clones listed, 82% are singletons. Sample: unstimulated CD4+ T cells sorted from spleen or lymph node cells, taken before intestinal transplant. The TCR originated in a human donor who received an intestinal transplant. This chain connects TRBV2 to TRBJ1-2, with D perhaps TRBD1 (6 bases). The CDR3 sequence is CASSERQVLNYYGYTF. For the CDR3, the DNA is TGTGCCAGCAGTGAACGACAGGTCCTGAATTACTATGGCTACACCTTC.